These 30 T cell receptor beta chains share one sample of origin, sequenced in a study of monozygotic twins with inflammatory bowel disease. TCRdb re-called the 5' RACE reads and shows each CDR3 protein once, DNA omitted. In total, the table holds approximately 330,000 distinct CDR3 sequences. Sequencing was performed on blood. The receptors here all came from a human donor with ulcerative colitis or Crohn's disease, or a healthy co-twin of an affected twin (not recorded which).

The CDR3 here is CASSLRAGGYDEQYF. The genes are TRBV5-1 and TRBJ2-7; absent DNA, TCRdb's TRBD2 call cannot be checked. This CDR3 region has 15 residues. Per germline, CDR1 SGHRS and CDR2 YFSETQ. The whole variable domain, filled in from reference TRBV5-1 and TRBJ2-7, reads KAGVTQTPRYLIKTRGQQVTLSCSPISGHRSVSWYQQTPGQGLQFLFEYFSETQRNKGNFPGRFSGRQFSNSRSEMNVSTLELGDSALYLCASSLRAGGYDEQYFGPGTRLTVT.

This chain connects TRBV27 to TRBJ2-3; TCRdb outputs TRBD2, but without DNA this stays unchecked. In germline, CDR1 is MNHEY, CDR2 SMNVEV (reference sequence). This CDR3 spans 14 amino acids. This CDR3 is CASARVAGEDTQYF.

This chain uses TRBV9 with TRBJ1-6. CDR1 is SGDLS and CDR2 is YYNGEE in the germline V gene. The CDR3 length is 14 residues. CDR3 region: CASSVDQVSSPLHF.

The rearrangement uses TRBV7-2 and TRBJ2-3; TCRdb selects TRBD1, and the lack of DNA leaves this call unchecked. The CDR3 is 14 residues long. Germline V lookup: CDR1 SGHTA, CDR2 FQGNSA. CDR3 region: CASSPGHRLDTQYF. The full variable domain, its missing parts supplied by reference TRBV7-2 and TRBJ2-3, is GAGVSQSPSNKVTEKGKDVELRCDPISGHTALYWYRQSLGQGLEFLIYFQGNSAPDKSGLPSDRFSAERTGGSVSTLTIQRTQQEDSAVYLCASSPGHRLDTQYFGPGTRLTVL.

The chain has TRBV7-2 and TRBJ2-5; TCRdb's D gene call, TRBD1, goes unchecked for lack of DNA. CDR3 length: 14 amino acids. CDR1 is SGHTA and CDR2 is FQGNSA in the germline V gene. The CDR3 spells CASSSLMGEETQYF.

The chain couples TRBV28 to TRBJ2-1; the TCRdb call, TRBD2, lacks DNA for checking. The CDR3 extends over 15 amino acids. Germline V gives CDR1 MDHEN, CDR2 SYDVKM. This chain's CDR3 is CASSLGLAGKDEQFF.

Here the CDR3 reads CASSIPTGGNNEQFF. This chain uses TRBV28 with TRBJ2-1; TCRdb indicates TRBD1, and absent DNA this call remains unverified. Germline V gives CDR1 MDHEN, CDR2 SYDVKM. CDR3 length equals 15 residues. The variable domain in full, completed from reference TRBV28 and TRBJ2-1, reads DVKVTQSSRYLVKRTGEKVFLECVQDMDHENMFWYRQDPGLGLRLIYFSYDVKMKEKGDIPEGYSVSREKKERFSLILESASTNQTSMYLCASSIPTGGNNEQFFGPGTRLTVL.

This rearrangement joins TRBV29-1 to TRBJ2-3. Germline CDR1 is SQVTM and CDR2 is ANQGSEA. CDR3 length equals 13 residues. The CDR3 loop is CSVAVKRADTQYF.

The V gene is TRBV19, the J gene TRBJ1-5; TCRdb outputs TRBD1, but without DNA this stays unchecked. Germline loops: CDR1 LNHDA, CDR2 SQIVND (reference sequence). The CDR3 covers 15 residues. The CDR3 is CATNPRRGPNQPQHF.

This chain connects TRBV7-8 to TRBJ1-3; TCRdb outputs TRBD1, but without DNA this stays unchecked. This CDR3 comprises 17 residues. CDR1 is SGHVS and CDR2 is FQNEAQ in the germline V gene. The CDR3 is CASSPTSRDRSGNTIYF.

This chain joins TRBV28 and TRBJ2-4; TCRdb reports TRBD1, a call that lacks DNA to check it against. The CDR3 extends over 13 amino acids. CDR1 is MDHEN and CDR2 is SYDVKM in the germline V gene. The CDR3: CASSLETGQLWNF.

The V and J genes are TRBV10-3 and TRBJ2-4. CDR3 length equals 17 residues. From germline, CDR1 is ENHRY and CDR2 SYGVKD. CDR3 protein: CAISESLPTGGKNIQYF.

CDR3 sequence: CATKEAGGPNNEQFF. V usage is TRBV24-1 and J usage is TRBJ2-1; TCRdb reports TRBD2, a call that lacks DNA to check it against. The CDR3 contains 15 residues. The germline V gene encodes CDR1 KGHDR and CDR2 SFDVKD.

This chain connects TRBV19 to TRBJ2-1. Germline V CDR1 and CDR2: LNHDA, SQIVND (reference sequence). The CDR3 consists of 14 residues. CDR3 in amino acids: CASSLAVSYNEQFF.

The chain is built from TRBV11-2 and TRBJ2-2; TCRdb selects TRBD2, and the lack of DNA leaves this call unchecked. The CDR3 runs to 13 residues. Germline lookup yields CDR1 SGHAT and CDR2 FQNNGV. The CDR3 region is CASSPPNVGELFF.

The chain employs TRBV5-5 and TRBJ2-7. CDR1 and CDR2 (germline): SGHKS, YYEKEE (reference sequence). CDR3 length equals 15 residues. The CDR3 spells CASSLIWGSSYEQYF.

The chain uses TRBV20-1 and TRBJ2-1; there is no DNA to check the TCRdb D call of TRBD2. The CDR3 has 15 amino acids. Germline lookup yields CDR1 DFQATT and CDR2 SNEGSKA (reference sequence). This CDR3 reads CSAKLAGVSHNEQFF.

V gene TRBV5-1 combines with J gene TRBJ2-2. The germline V gene encodes CDR1 SGHRS and CDR2 YFSETQ. The length of the CDR3 is 13 residues. The CDR3 is CASSLAGDGELFF.

This chain uses TRBV5-1 with TRBJ1-1. CDR1 SGHRS and CDR2 YFSETQ come from the germline V gene. The CDR3 sequence is 14 residues long. This CDR3 reads CASSSSGGVTEAFF.

This chain uses TRBV6-5 with TRBJ1-2. Germline assignment: CDR1 MNHEY and CDR2 SVGAGI. This CDR3 comprises 15 residues. The CDR3 loop reads CASSYAPLGNYGYTF.

V and J are TRBV9 and TRBJ2-3; TCRdb designates TRBD1, a call that cannot be tested without DNA. Germline CDR1 and CDR2: SGDLS and YYNGEE. The CDR3 spans 12 residues. The CDR3 protein is CASSAPGNTQYF.

V is TRBV7-3 and J is TRBJ1-6; checking the TCRdb D call of TRBD1 is not possible without DNA. Germline values: CDR1 SGHTA, CDR2 FQGTGA. This CDR3 has 15 amino acids. The CDR3 reads CASSLGYGTSSPLHF.

The chain recombines TRBV5-5 with TRBJ1-4; checking the TCRdb D call of TRBD1 is not possible without DNA. Germline CDR1 reads SGHKS; CDR2 reads YYEKEE (reference sequence). The CDR3 is 16 amino acids. CDR3 region: CASSLAGQGLGEKLFF.

The chain joins TRBV4-1 to TRBJ1-5; the D call from TCRdb, TRBD1, cannot be confirmed without DNA. Germline V lookup: CDR1 MGHRA, CDR2 YSYEKL. The CDR3 is 15 amino acids. Here the CDR3 reads CASSQIDRVGQPQHF.

This chain's CDR3 is CASSLNYPGANVLTF. V usage is TRBV4-1 and J usage is TRBJ2-6. The CDR3 is 15 residues long. Germline CDR1 reads MGHRA; CDR2 reads YSYEKL.

The V and J genes are TRBV20-1 and TRBJ2-7; the D call from TCRdb, TRBD1, cannot be confirmed without DNA. The germline V gene encodes CDR1 DFQATT and CDR2 SNEGSKA (reference sequence). The length of the CDR3 is 16 residues. The CDR3: CSASPFRTGASYEQYF.

The chain couples TRBV5-1 to TRBJ2-5; the TRBD2 assignment by TCRdb is unverifiable without DNA. Germline lookup yields CDR1 SGHRS and CDR2 YFSETQ. The CDR3 is 15 amino acids. This CDR3 reads CASSLAGGSQETQYF.

The chain combines TRBV29-1 with TRBJ1-6. Germline CDR1 is SQVTM and CDR2 is ANQGSEA. The CDR3 runs 13 residues. This chain's CDR3 is CSVGTSANSPLHF.

This chain joins TRBV18 and TRBJ2-1. The CDR3 loop spans 12 amino acids. Germline values: CDR1 KGHSH, CDR2 LQKENI. The CDR3 sequence is CASSQVGMEQFF.

V and J are TRBV3-1 and TRBJ2-7; TCRdb selects TRBD2, and the lack of DNA leaves this call unchecked. Germline CDR1 is LGHDT and CDR2 is YNNKEL (reference sequence). The CDR3 runs 18 residues. The chain's CDR3 is CASSRVGLAGVGLYEQYF.